This T cell receptor (beta chain) was identified in a study of technical replicates of blood from a few donors. TCRdb keeps only in-frame clones here, not all; method: immunoSEQ multiplex PCR. The sample lists tens of thousands of clones, about 97% occurring once. For this clone: Mismatch with germline at one junction end may stem from a read error.

Germline-derived CDR1 and CDR2 are SNHLY and FYNNEI. This CDR3 has 16 residues. The chain joins TRBV2 to TRBJ1-1; the D gene is possibly TRBD1 (5 bases). The source of this sequence is a human donor in good health. What was sequenced was T cells isolated from PBMCs. CDR3 protein: CASREDQVSGGTEAFF. In nucleotides, the CDR3 is TGTGCCAGCAGGGAAGACCAGGTATCGGGGGGGACTGAAGCTTTCTTT.